This record covers a single TCR beta chain. The record originates from a study of blood T cell repertoires in COVID-19. On the study more broadly: The study drew acute and convalescent COVID-19 samples from the United States, Italy and Spain. PBMCs, B-cell-depleted T cells, or T cells provided the cDNA or gDNA that made up the material.

In the study's own analysis: Estimation of nucleated cell counts relied on the amplification of reference gene primers. TCRdb's table, derived via immunoSEQ multiplex PCR, lists solely in-frame clones and lacks some. V, J and clone size were drawn from that table, and D and trimming were deduced from the DNA. The sample holds under 200,000 clones, about 86% seen once. This CDR3 is built from 12 residues. Germline CDR1 is GTSNPN and CDR2 is SVGIG (reference sequence). V lost 0 bases and J 8 bases, leaving 10 bases between the germline ends. The sequenced material came from peripheral blood. The sequence was collected from a man younger than 35 with acute or convalescent COVID-19. V and J are TRBV30 and TRBJ1-2; D uncertain. CDR3 sequence reads: CAWSVGSGGYTF. DNA for the CDR3: TGTGCCTGGAGTGTTGGAAGCGGCGGCTACACCTTC.